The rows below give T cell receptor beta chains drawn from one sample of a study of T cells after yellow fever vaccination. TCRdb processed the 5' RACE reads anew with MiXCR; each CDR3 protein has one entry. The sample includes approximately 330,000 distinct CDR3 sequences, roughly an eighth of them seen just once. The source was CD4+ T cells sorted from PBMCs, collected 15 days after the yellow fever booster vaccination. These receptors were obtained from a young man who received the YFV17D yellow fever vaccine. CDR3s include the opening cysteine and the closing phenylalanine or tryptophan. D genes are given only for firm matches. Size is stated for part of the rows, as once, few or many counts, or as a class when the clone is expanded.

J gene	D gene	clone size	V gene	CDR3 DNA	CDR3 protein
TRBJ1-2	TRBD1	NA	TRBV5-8	TGTGCCAGCAGCCCCGGGACAGTTGGCTATGGCTACACCTTC	CASSPGTVGYGYTF
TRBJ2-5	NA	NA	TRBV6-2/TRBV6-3	TGTGCCAGCACCTTTTCGGAGACCCAGTACTTC	CASTFSETQYF
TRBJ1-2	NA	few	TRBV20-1	TGCAGTGCCCGCCTAGAGGGTTTTAACTATGGCTACACCTTC	CSARLEGFNYGYTF
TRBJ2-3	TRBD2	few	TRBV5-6	TGTGCCAGCAGCACAAGCGGGGGGCCGGGGGATACGCAGTATTTT	CASSTSGGPGDTQYF
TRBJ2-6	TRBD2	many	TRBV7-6	TGTGCCAGCAGCTTAATGATCAGCGGGACCGGGGCCAACGTCCTGACTTTC	CASSLMISGTGANVLTF
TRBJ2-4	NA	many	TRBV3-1	TGTGCCAGCAGCCAAGGTGCCCAGGGGGGGAACATTCAGTACTTC	CASSQGAQGGNIQYF
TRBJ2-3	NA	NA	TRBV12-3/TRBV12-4	TGTGCCAGCAGTTTTGCGACAGGCACAGATACGCAGTATTTT	CASSFATGTDTQYF
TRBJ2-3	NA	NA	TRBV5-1	TGCGCCAGCACTACGAATATCGTTGGGGGAGATACGCAGTATTTT	CASTTNIVGGDTQYF
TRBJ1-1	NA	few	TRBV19	TGTGCCAGTTCCCCAGACTGGGCGTTTAACACTGAAGCTTTCTTT	CASSPDWAFNTEAFF
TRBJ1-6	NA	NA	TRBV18	TGTGCCAGCTCACCACGGCCAAATTCACCCCTCCACTTT	CASSPRPNSPLHF
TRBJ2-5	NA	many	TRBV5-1	TGCGCCAGCAGCTTGGCCCCCGGCCTGGAGCGAGAGACCCAGTACTTC	CASSLAPGLERETQYF
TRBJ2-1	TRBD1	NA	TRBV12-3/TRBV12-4	TGTGCCAGCAGTTTAGTGGTCCCAGGACAGGGGGCCCATGAGCAGTTCTTC	CASSLVVPGQGAHEQFF
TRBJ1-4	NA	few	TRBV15	TGTGCCACCAGCCACGGGGACGGGGGAAAACTGTTTTTT	CATSHGDGGKLFF
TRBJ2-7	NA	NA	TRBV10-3	TGTGCCATCAGTGAAGGTCAGCTCTACGAGCAGTACTTC	CAISEGQLYEQYF
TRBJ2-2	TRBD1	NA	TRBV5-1	TGCGCCAGCAGCTCCCCGGGACAGGGGGCGCGAGATGGCACCGGGGAGCTGTTTTTT	CASSSPGQGARDGTGELFF
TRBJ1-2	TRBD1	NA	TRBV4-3	TGCGCCAGCAGCCACGGACAGGGGGACTATGGCTACACCTTC	CASSHGQGDYGYTF
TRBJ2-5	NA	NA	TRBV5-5	TGTGCCAGCAGCTGGACAGAGCAAGAGACCCAGTACTTC	CASSWTEQETQYF
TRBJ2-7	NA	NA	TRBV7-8	TGTGCCAGCAGCGCACACTTCCGTCCTCAGTACTTC	CASSAHFRPQYF
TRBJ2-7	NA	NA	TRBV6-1	TGTGCCAGCAGCGTACTTTCCGGAGTCTTCCACTACGAGCAGTACTTC	CASSVLSGVFHYEQYF
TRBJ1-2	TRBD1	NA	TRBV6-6	TGTGCCAGCAGCCCGCCGTGGGACAGCTACTATGGCTACACCTTC	CASSPPWDSYYGYTF
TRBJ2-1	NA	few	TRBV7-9	TGTGCCAGCAGCCTAGGGGACGGGCGAAGGCAGTTCTTC	CASSLGDGRRQFF
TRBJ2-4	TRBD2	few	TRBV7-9	TGTGCCAGCAGCTATAGCGGGGTAGCCAAAAACATTCAGTACTTC	CASSYSGVAKNIQYF
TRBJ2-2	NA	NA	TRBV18	TGTGCCAGCTCACTAAGCTCCACCGGGGAGCTGTTTTTT	CASSLSSTGELFF
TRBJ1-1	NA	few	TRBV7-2	TGTGCCAGCAGCTCAAAAGAGTCGACAGGCCATGTTGAAGCTTTCTTT	CASSSKESTGHVEAFF
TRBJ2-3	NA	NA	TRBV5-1	TGCGCCAGCAGCTTGGCCGTAGGGGGAACTAGCACAGATACGCAGTATTTT	CASSLAVGGTSTDTQYF
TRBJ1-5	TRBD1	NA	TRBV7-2	TGTGCCAGCAGCCGGGAGGGGGCAGGGGGCCTGGCGCCCCAGCATTTT	CASSREGAGGLAPQHF
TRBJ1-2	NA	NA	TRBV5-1	TGCGCCAGCAGCTTGGTCGGTTCCCCGGAGGACTATGGCTACACCTTC	CASSLVGSPEDYGYTF
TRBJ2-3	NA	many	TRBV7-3	TGTGCCAGCAGCTTTATTGCAGGGTCCACAGATACGCAGTATTTT	CASSFIAGSTDTQYF
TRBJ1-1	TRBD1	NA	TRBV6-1	TGTGCCAGCAGTGTAAAGCGACAGGGGTTGAACACTGAAGCTTTCTTT	CASSVKRQGLNTEAFF
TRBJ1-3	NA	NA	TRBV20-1	TGCAGTGCTAGAGGGACCAGCGGCCCTGGAAACACCATATATTTT	CSARGTSGPGNTIYF
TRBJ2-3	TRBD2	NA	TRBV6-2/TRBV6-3	TGTGCCAGCAGTTACGGCGGGGGGGCCTTTCGGACAGATACGCAGTATTTT	CASSYGGGAFRTDTQYF
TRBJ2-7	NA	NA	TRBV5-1	TGCGCCAGCAGCTTGATTCAATCGGGGAGCTCCTACGAGCAGTACTTC	CASSLIQSGSSYEQYF
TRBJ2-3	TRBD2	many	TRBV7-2	TGTGCCAGCAGCTCCGGACTAGTCACAGATACGCAGTATTTT	CASSSGLVTDTQYF
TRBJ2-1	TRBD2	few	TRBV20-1	TGCAGTGCCGCCCTAGCGGGGCGCTACAATGAGCAGTTCTTC	CSAALAGRYNEQFF
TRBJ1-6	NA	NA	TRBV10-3	TGTGCCATCAGTGAGAAGGCAGGGAGGCATTCACCCCTCCACTTT	CAISEKAGRHSPLHF
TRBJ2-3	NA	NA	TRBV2	TGTGCCAGCAGTGAAGAGGCTACAGATACGCAGTATTTT	CASSEEATDTQYF
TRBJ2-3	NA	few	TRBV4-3	TGCGCCAGCAGCCGCGGGACGCGGGTCACAGATACGCAGTATTTT	CASSRGTRVTDTQYF
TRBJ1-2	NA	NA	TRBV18	TGTGCCAGCTCACCTCGGGAGTTTAACTATGGCTACACCTTC	CASSPREFNYGYTF
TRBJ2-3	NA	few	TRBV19	TGTGCCAGTAGTATAGCTGCAGGGTCCACAGATACGCAGTATTTT	CASSIAAGSTDTQYF
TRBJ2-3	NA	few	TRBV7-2	TGTGCCAGCAGCTCCGTAAGGGATACGCAGTATTTT	CASSSVRDTQYF
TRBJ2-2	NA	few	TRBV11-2	TGTGCCAGCAGCTTAGTGATTTGGGGCGGGGAGCTGTTTTTT	CASSLVIWGGELFF
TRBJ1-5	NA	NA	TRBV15	TGTGCCACCAGTTCCAGGGATTACAATCAGCCCCAGCATTTT	CATSSRDYNQPQHF
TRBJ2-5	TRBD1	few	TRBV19	TGTGCCAGTAGTACCCAGGGGGCGAAGACCCAGTACTTC	CASSTQGAKTQYF
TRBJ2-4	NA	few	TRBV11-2	TGTGCCAGCAGCTATGCTCTAGCCAAAAACATTCAGTACTTC	CASSYALAKNIQYF
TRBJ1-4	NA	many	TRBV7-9	TGTGCCAGCAGTAGGGAAGTCGGCGAAAAACTGTTTTTT	CASSREVGEKLFF
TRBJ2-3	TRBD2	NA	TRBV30	TGTGCCTGGAGTGTGGGACTAGCGGGGGGCACAGATACGCAGTATTTT	CAWSVGLAGGTDTQYF
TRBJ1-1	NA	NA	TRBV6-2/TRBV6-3	TGTGCCAGCACCAGAGCCGGGACCGCGGAGACTGAAGCTTTCTTT	CASTRAGTAETEAFF
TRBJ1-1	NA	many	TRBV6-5	TGTGCCAGCAGTTACTCCATACAGGGCGGAAACACTGAAGCTTTCTTT	CASSYSIQGGNTEAFF
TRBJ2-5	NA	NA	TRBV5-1	TGCGCCAGCAGCCCTCTGTTCCTCGCGCGGGAGACCCAGTACTTC	CASSPLFLARETQYF
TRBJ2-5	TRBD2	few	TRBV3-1	TGTGCCAGCAGCCAAACTGGACTAGTCCGTCAAGAGACCCAGTACTTC	CASSQTGLVRQETQYF
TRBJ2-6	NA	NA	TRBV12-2	TGTGCAAGTCGCTTAGGGGGGCAATATCCAAAGACTGGGGCCAACGTCCTGACTTTC	CASRLGGQYPKTGANVLTF
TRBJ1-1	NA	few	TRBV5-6	TGTGCCAGCAGCCCGCTAAGCGTGAACACTGAAGCTTTCTTT	CASSPLSVNTEAFF
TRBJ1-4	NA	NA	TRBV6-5	TGTGCCAGCAGCAACAGGGCCTCGAGGGAAAAACTGTTTTTT	CASSNRASREKLFF
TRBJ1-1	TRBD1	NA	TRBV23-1	TGCGCCAGCAGTCAAGGAGACAGGGGTGAAGGCACTGAAGCTTTCTTT	CASSQGDRGEGTEAFF